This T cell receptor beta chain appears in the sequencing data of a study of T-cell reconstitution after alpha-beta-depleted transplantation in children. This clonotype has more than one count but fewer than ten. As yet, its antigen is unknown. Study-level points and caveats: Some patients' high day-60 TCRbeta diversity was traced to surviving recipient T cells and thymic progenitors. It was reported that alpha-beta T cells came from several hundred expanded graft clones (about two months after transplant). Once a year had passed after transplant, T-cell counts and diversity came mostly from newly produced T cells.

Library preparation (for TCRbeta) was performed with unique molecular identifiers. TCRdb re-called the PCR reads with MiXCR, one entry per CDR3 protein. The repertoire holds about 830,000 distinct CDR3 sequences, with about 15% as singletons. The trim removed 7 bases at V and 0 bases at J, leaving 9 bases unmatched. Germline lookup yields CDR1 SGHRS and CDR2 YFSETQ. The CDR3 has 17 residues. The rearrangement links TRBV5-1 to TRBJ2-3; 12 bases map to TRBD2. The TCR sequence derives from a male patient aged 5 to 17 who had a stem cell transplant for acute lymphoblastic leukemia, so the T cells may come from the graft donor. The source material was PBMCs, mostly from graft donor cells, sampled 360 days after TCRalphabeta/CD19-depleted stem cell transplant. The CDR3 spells CASGRLAGASSTDTQYF. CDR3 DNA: TGCGCCAGCGGCAGACTAGCGGGAGCCTCTAGCACAGATACGCAGTATTTT.